The sequence of this TCR beta chain was determined in a study of shared clonotypes between healthy human individuals. Study in general: Three plates each covered CD4 naive and memory; CD8 naive two, CD8 memory one.

About this clone itself: As yet, its antigen is unknown.

Study-level points and caveats: Clonotype sharing across a few donors was observed for 4% to 5.5% of naive CD4 clonotypes.

Each sorted subset replicate got 200 ng genomic DNA, tens of thousands of genomes. Sequencing used immunoSEQ multiplex PCR; TCRdb keeps in-frame clones, though not all of them. The data show a few million clones, 92% seen once. CDR1 GTSNPN and CDR2 SVGIG come from the germline V gene (reference sequence). The ends were cut back, 2 bases at V and 2 bases at J, with 17 bases in the middle. The CDR3 is made up of 16 amino acids. The sequence was collected from a man between 18 and 29 years old in good health. Some clones in this sample may be carry-over from other donors' samples. The V gene is TRBV30, the J gene TRBJ2-3; tentatively, D is TRBD1 (6 bases). Sequences were obtained from naive CD4+ T cells from PBMCs. As to subset: CD45RA+ positively selected. CDR3 nucleotides: TGTGCCTGGAGTTCCCTTGGACAGCCCTACACAGATACGCAGTATTTT. Residues: CAWSSLGQPYTDTQYF.